This is a list of T cell receptor beta chains from one sample in a study of CD8+CD57+ T cells in acquired aplastic anemia. TCRdb used MiXCR to reprocess the reads, holding one entry per CDR3 protein. The data contain hundreds of thousands of distinct CDR3 sequences, about a third of them singletons. The sample was sorted CD4+, CD8+, or CD8+CD57+ T cells (not recorded which) from PBMCs. The receptors come from a human donor with aplastic anemia. Both conserved end residues are part of each CDR3. D genes are given only for firm matches.

v_call	j_call	d_call	cdr3_aa
TRBV7-9	TRBJ2-1	NA	CASGGTYNEQFF
TRBV20-1	TRBJ2-3	NA	CSATIPTGGRVTDTQYF
TRBV19	TRBJ2-5	TRBD2	CASSELAGGEGTQYF
TRBV9	TRBJ1-1	TRBD1	CASSAGTGLTEAFF
TRBV6-5	TRBJ2-7	TRBD1	CASSYAGTALWGYEQYF
TRBV6-1	TRBJ1-2	TRBD1	CASDFTGDPGYTF
TRBV24-1	TRBJ1-6	NA	CATIGRAGSYNSPLHF
TRBV3-1	TRBJ1-6	NA	CASSQSGNSPLHF
TRBV15	TRBJ1-2	NA	CATSRGRVGGYTF
TRBV14	TRBJ1-6	NA	CAQDRSSYNSPLHF
TRBV24-1	TRBJ2-5	TRBD2	CATSDMGTSGRETQYF
TRBV7-2	TRBJ2-7	NA	CASSLGKDRSYEQYF
TRBV19	TRBJ2-7	NA	CASSMGYWSSYEQYF
TRBV7-9	TRBJ2-7	TRBD2	CASSSHSGRAWEQYF
TRBV11-2	TRBJ1-2	NA	CASSLAEGFGYTF
TRBV6-2/TRBV6-3	TRBJ2-7	TRBD2	CASSYSTPLSSGPTYEQYF
TRBV18	TRBJ1-6	NA	CASSLQDSNSPLHF
TRBV18	TRBJ2-1	TRBD1	CASSPGTGFSNEQFF
TRBV30	TRBJ1-6	NA	CAWSVVEQSPLHF
TRBV19	TRBJ1-5	NA	CASSFAGNNQPQHF
TRBV14	TRBJ1-6	NA	CASSQANSPLHF
TRBV2	TRBJ2-7	NA	CASSETTYEQYF
TRBV3-1	TRBJ2-3	TRBD2	CASSSRGSGRPDTQYF
TRBV2	TRBJ1-2	TRBD1	CASRPGTDYGYTF
TRBV24-1	TRBJ1-3	NA	CATNGGVDGNTIYF
TRBV30	TRBJ1-5	TRBD1	CAWSEGVRGLQPQHF
TRBV7-8	TRBJ2-1	TRBD1	CTSSPRDRGEQFF
TRBV2	TRBJ1-1	NA	CASFASGPATEAFF
TRBV29-1	TRBJ2-7	NA	CSVDSREASYEQYF
TRBV20-1	TRBJ2-1	NA	CSAKEVRDTNEQFF
TRBV7-9	TRBJ1-4	NA	CASSLEGGAGEKLFF